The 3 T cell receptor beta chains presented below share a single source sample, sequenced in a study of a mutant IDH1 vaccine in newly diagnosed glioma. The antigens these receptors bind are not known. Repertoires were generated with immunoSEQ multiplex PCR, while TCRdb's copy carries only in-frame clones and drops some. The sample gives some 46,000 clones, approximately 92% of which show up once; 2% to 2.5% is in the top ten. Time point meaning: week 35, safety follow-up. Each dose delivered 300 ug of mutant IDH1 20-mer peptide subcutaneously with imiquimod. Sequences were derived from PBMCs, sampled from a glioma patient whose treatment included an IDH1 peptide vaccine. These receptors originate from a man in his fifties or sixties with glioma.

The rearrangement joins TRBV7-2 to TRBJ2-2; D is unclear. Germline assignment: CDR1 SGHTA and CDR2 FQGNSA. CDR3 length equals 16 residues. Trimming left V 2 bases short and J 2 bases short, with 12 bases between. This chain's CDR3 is CASSLNWLSNTGELFF. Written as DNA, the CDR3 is TGTGCCAGCAGCTTAAATTGGCTCTCAAACACCGGGGAGCTGTTTTTT.

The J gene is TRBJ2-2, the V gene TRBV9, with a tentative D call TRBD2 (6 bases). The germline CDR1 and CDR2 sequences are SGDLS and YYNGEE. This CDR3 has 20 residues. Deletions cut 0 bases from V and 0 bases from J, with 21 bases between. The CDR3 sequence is CASSVAPLSTDYTNTGELFF. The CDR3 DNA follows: TGTGCCAGCAGCGTAGCCCCCCTCTCGACGGACTACACGAACACCGGGGAGCTGTTTTTT.

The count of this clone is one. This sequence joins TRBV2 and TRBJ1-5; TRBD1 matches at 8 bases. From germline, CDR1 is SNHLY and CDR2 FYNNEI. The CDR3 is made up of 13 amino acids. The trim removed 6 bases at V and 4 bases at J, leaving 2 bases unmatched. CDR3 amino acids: CASRQGANQPQHF. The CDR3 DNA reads TGTGCCAGCAGGCAGGGGGCAAATCAGCCCCAGCATTTT.